Below are 27 T cell receptor beta chains sequenced from a single sample in a study of CD8+CD57+ T cells in acquired aplastic anemia. Genomic DNA served as template for TCR beta VDJ and CDR3 profiling. TCRdb analysed the reads with MiXCR anew, one entry per CDR3 protein. Of about 220,000 distinct CDR3 sequences in the sample, 34% were seen once. The sequencing input was sorted CD4+, CD8+, or CD8+CD57+ T cells (not recorded which) from PBMCs. The receptors come from a human donor in good health, serving as a control.

At least ten counts were recorded for this clonotype. The chain uses TRBV7-2 and TRBJ2-7; the match to TRBD2 covers 11 bases. The length of the CDR3 is 14 residues. Germline CDR1 reads SGHTA; CDR2 reads FQGNSA. The V segment lost 6 bases and the J segment 6 bases; nucleotides outside the gene matches: 7. CDR3: CASRIAGGSFEQYF. CDR3 DNA sequence: TGTGCCAGCAGGATAGCGGGGGGGTCGTTCGAGCAGTACTTC.

The chain uses TRBV6-1 and TRBJ1-5, with TRBD1 as a possible D gene (6 bases). The CDR3 has 17 amino acids. Germline V gene data show CDR1 as MNHNS and CDR2 as SASEGT. Trimming removed 6 bases from V and 6 bases from J, with 24 bases in between. The DNA for the CDR3 is TGTGCCAGCAGCCCCGAGTGGGACATCAAGCGGGGTCAGCCCCAGCATTTT. This encodes CASSPEWDIKRGQPQHF.

The sample holds a few counts of this clonotype. Being one base from a much bigger clone, this may be a read error. The chain combines TRBV15 with TRBJ2-2, with D perhaps matching TRBD1 (6 bases). The CDR3 spans 17 residues. CDR1 and CDR2 (germline): LNHNV, YYDKDF (reference sequence). The CDR3 spells CATGRDLGDTNTGELFF. The CDR3, as DNA: TGTGCCACCGGCAGGGACCTCGGGGACACCAACACCGGGGAGCTGTTTTTT.

This clonotype was picked up many times. The chain has TRBV13 and TRBJ2-7; maybe TRBD2 (5 bases). V dropped 2 bases and J dropped 4 bases, with 6 bases sitting between them. This CDR3 is 12 amino acids long. Germline-derived CDR1 and CDR2 are PRHDT and FYEKMQ (reference sequence). CDR3 nucleotide sequence: TGTGCCAGCAGCTTACGGGGATACGAGCAGTACTTC. Translation: CASSLRGYEQYF.

In this sample, this clonotype turned up many times. The chain combines TRBV12-3 or TRBV12-4 with TRBJ1-2; 9 positions agree with TRBD1. With V trimmed by 5 bases and J by 2 bases, 6 bases remained unmatched. The CDR3 loop spans 15 amino acids. The CDR3, as DNA: TGTGCCAGCAGTGGGGGGACAGGGCGAAACTATGGCTACACCTTC. It codes for CASSGGTGRNYGYTF.

The J gene is TRBJ1-2, the V gene TRBV11-2; 11 nucleotides line up with TRBD1. The CDR3 has 17 amino acids. The ends lost 2 bases at V and 2 bases at J; junction bases unmatched: 7. The germline V gene encodes CDR1 SGHAT and CDR2 FQNNGV. Here the CDR3 reads CASSLRFRDRGNYGYTF. The CDR3 nucleotides read TGTGCCAGCAGCTTAAGATTCCGGGACAGGGGGAACTATGGCTACACCTTC.

In the case of this clonotype: With a much larger clone just one base away, this may be a read error. V gene TRBV5-1 combines with J gene TRBJ2-7; TRBD2 aligns across 10 bases. CDR3 size: 16 residues. Germline CDR1 reads SGHRS; CDR2 reads YFSETQ. CDR3: CAGSLLAAGGLYEQYF. CDR3 coding DNA: TGCGCCGGCAGCCTGTTAGCAGCGGGAGGGCTCTACGAGCAGTACTTC.

The V and J genes are TRBV30 and TRBJ2-1; no clear D. V lost 4 bases to trimming and J lost 3 bases, with 10 bases between them. The CDR3 sequence is 13 residues long. Germline V gene data show CDR1 as GTSNPN and CDR2 as SVGIG (reference sequence). The CDR3 protein is CAWMVPLYNEQFF. DNA for the CDR3: TGTGCCTGGATGGTCCCCCTCTACAATGAGCAGTTCTTC.

This clonotype was recorded at least ten times. The chain combines TRBV11-1 with TRBJ2-7, with a tentative D call TRBD2 (5 bases). Trimming removed 5 bases at V and 1 base at J, with 9 bases between. Germline V gives CDR1 SGHAT, CDR2 FQDESV (reference sequence). This CDR3 has 13 amino acids. CDR3 loop: CASSQDLSYEQYF. The CDR3 nucleotides are TGTGCCAGCAGCCAGGACTTGTCCTACGAGCAGTACTTC.

The table lists this clonotype with many counts. This rearrangement joins TRBV2 to TRBJ1-4, with 7 bases matching TRBD1. Germline V gene lookup returns CDR1 SNHLY and CDR2 FYNNEI. This CDR3 has 16 amino acids. J was trimmed by 3 bases and V by 6 bases; bases with no gene match: 10. As DNA, the CDR3 is TGTGCCAGCAGCGAGAGGACAGGAAGATCTAATGAAAAACTGTTTTTT. It codes for CASSERTGRSNEKLFF.

This clonotype turned up a few times. The rearrangement joins TRBV5-1 to TRBJ2-1; D is uncertain. CDR3 size: 17 residues. V lost 0 bases and J 4 bases, leaving 17 bases between the germline ends. Germline loops: CDR1 SGHRS, CDR2 YFSETQ. The DNA for the CDR3 is TGCGCCAGCAGCTTGGATGTGTCTAGATTTCGATACAATGAGCAGTTCTTC. Its protein is CASSLDVSRFRYNEQFF.

This clonotype occurred many times. The chain uses TRBV29-1 and TRBJ1-2; D not certain. CDR1 and CDR2 from the germline V gene are SQVTM and ANQGSEA. This CDR3 contains 13 residues. Between the trimmed V and J ends, which lost 3 bases and 7 bases, there was a span of 15 bases. The CDR3 loop is CSVDLRQERGYTF. The CDR3 DNA reads as TGCAGCGTTGACTTACGGCAGGAACGTGGCTACACCTTC.

This clonotype was detected a few times. This chain joins TRBV25-1 and TRBJ1-2; D not certain. The CDR3 is 16 residues long. The germline V gene encodes CDR1 MGHDK and CDR2 SYGVNS. Trimming took off 2 bases at V and 0 bases at J, with 13 bases between the two ends. CDR3 sequence reads: CASSEVVIAANYGYTF. CDR3 bases: TGTGCCAGCAGTGAAGTGGTGATAGCGGCTAACTATGGCTACACCTTC.

V is TRBV11-3 and J is TRBJ2-7, with 10 bases identical to TRBD1. Germline CDR1 and CDR2: SGHNT and YENEEA. J lost 0 bases, V lost 5 bases, and 4 bases had no gene match. The CDR3 is 15 amino acids. The CDR3 sequence: CASSPGQGSSYEQYF. The CDR3 DNA follows: TGTGCCAGCAGCCCGGGACAGGGGAGCTCCTACGAGCAGTACTTC.

V usage is TRBV3-1 and J usage is TRBJ1-1, with a weak D call TRBD1 (6 bases). Germline CDR1 is LGHDT and CDR2 is YNNKEL (reference sequence). V lost 4 bases, J lost 3 bases, and 12 bases lay in between. This CDR3 region has 14 residues. The CDR3: CASSRRGYDTEAFF. In nucleotides, the CDR3 is TGTGCCAGCAGCCGGAGGGGGTATGACACTGAAGCTTTCTTT.

This chain links TRBV7-9 with TRBJ2-2; D not certain. CDR1 and CDR2 from the germline V gene are SEHNR and FQNEAQ (reference sequence). CDR3 length: 15 residues. Deletions cut 3 bases from V and 2 bases from J, with 10 bases between. CDR3 in amino acids: CASSLAIGNTGELFF. Written as DNA, the CDR3 is TGTGCCAGCAGCTTGGCGATTGGAAACACCGGGGAGCTGTTTTTT.

The chain has TRBV10-3 and TRBJ2-2; 7 bases fit TRBD1. The CDR3 runs 16 residues. Germline V gene data show CDR1 as ENHRY and CDR2 as SYGVKD. Unmatched junction bases numbered 8, after V lost 0 bases and J lost 7 bases. In nucleotides, the CDR3 is TGTGCCATCAGTGAGTCTGGGTACAGGGGTAACGGGGAGCTGTTTTTT. This gives the protein CAISESGYRGNGELFF.

This clonotype was detected ten times or more. The CDR3 bases are TGTGCCAGCAGCCGCAGCCAGGTGACGGATGGCTACACCTTC. This sequence encodes CASSRSQVTDGYTF. The chain is built from TRBV4-2 and TRBJ1-2, with unresolved D. Germline V gives CDR1 LGHNA, CDR2 YNFKEQ. Deletions cut 4 bases from V and 6 bases from J, with 15 bases between. The CDR3 totals 14 residues.

The chain recombines TRBV10-3 with TRBJ2-2; TRBD1 or TRBD2 may be the D gene (5 bases each). V was clipped by 6 bases and J by 3 bases, with 14 bases between them. Germline CDR1 reads ENHRY; CDR2 reads SYGVKD. This CDR3 spans 15 amino acids. The DNA for the CDR3 is TGTGCCATCAGCGGGACCTCGGATTACACCGGGGAGCTGTTTTTT. Translating gives CAISGTSDYTGELFF.

This clonotype came up many times. The rearrangement uses TRBV5-6 and TRBJ2-5, with unresolved D. V was clipped by 5 bases and J by 7 bases, with 12 bases between them. The germline CDR1 and CDR2 sequences are SGHDT and YYEEEE. The CDR3 contains 12 residues. CDR3 residues: CASRARSVTQYF. The CDR3 nucleotides read TGTGCCAGCAGGGCGAGGAGTGTGACCCAGTACTTC. Supplemented by reference TRBV5-6 and TRBJ2-5, the full variable domain reads DAGVTQSPTHLIKTRGQQVTLRCSPKSGHDTVSWYQQALGQGPQFIFQYYEEEERQRGNFPDRFSGHQFPNYSSELNVNALLLGDSALYLCASRARSVTQYFGPGTRLLVL.

On this clonotype: A much larger clonotype is one base distant, so this may be a read error. The chain joins TRBV5-3 to TRBJ2-7; TRBD1 aligns across 7 bases. TRBV5-3 is classed as an ORF, of uncertain function. There are 13 residues in the CDR3. The CDR3 DNA is TGTGTCAGCAGCTTGGGGCGGACAGGCGAGCAGTACTTC. Translation gives CVSSLGRTGEQYF.

About this clonotype itself: The CDR3 does not close with the conserved phenylalanine or tryptophan, likely indicating a read error. It is unclear where the CDR3 begins or ends on the DNA, so no DNA is shown, and the CDR3 is as TCRdb lists it. The chain recombines TRBV6-6 with TRBJ2-7; the D call in the table, TRBD1, was not verified against the DNA. Looked up from germline, CDR1 is MNHNY and CDR2 is SVGAGI (reference sequence). 9 amino acids form the CDR3, both terminal residues included. The CDR3 is CASPDDRAG.

This clonotype has ten or more counts. The chain combines TRBV19 with TRBJ1-2; 8 bases line up with TRBD1. This CDR3 spans 14 amino acids. CDR1 LNHDA and CDR2 SQIVND come from the germline V gene (reference sequence). V lost 5 bases to trimming and J lost 4 bases; unmatched junction nucleotides: 6. CDR3 in DNA: TGTGCCAGTAGTTGGCCAGGGGGCCTCTATGGCTACACCTTC. Protein: CASSWPGGLYGYTF. The full variable domain, in which reference TRBV19 and TRBJ1-2 provide the parts outside the CDR3, is DGGITQSPKYLFRKEGQNVTLSCEQNLNHDAMYWYRQDPGQGLRLIYYSQIVNDFQKGDIAEGYSVSREKKESFPLTVTSAQKNPTAFYLCASSWPGGLYGYTFGSGTRLTVV.

Notes on this clonotype: Mismatch with germline at one junction end may stem from a read error. The chain employs TRBV19 and TRBJ1-5; D might be TRBD1 (5 bases). The CDR3 runs 15 residues. The germline gives CDR1 LNHDA, CDR2 SQIVND (reference sequence). The CDR3, as DNA: TGTGCCAGTGGTATACTTAGAGGGGGCAATCAGCCCCAGCATTTT. Translating it yields CASGILRGGNQPQHF. Looking up the rest from reference TRBV19 and TRBJ1-5 gives the full variable domain: DGGITQSPKYLFRKEGQNVTLSCEQNLNHDAMYWYRQDPGQGLRLIYYSQIVNDFQKGDIAEGYSVSREKKESFPLTVTSAQKNPTAFYLCASGILRGGNQPQHFGDGTRLSIL.

This clonotype appeared once. The V and J genes are TRBV7-9 and TRBJ1-6; 7 bases match TRBD1. The CDR3 spans 14 residues. Germline CDR1 is SEHNR and CDR2 is FQNEAQ (reference sequence). J lost 10 bases, V lost 1 base, and 4 bases had no gene match. CDR3 DNA sequence: TGTGCCAGCAGCTTAGGACAGGGACAGTCACCCCTCCACTTT. Translated, it gives CASSLGQGQSPLHF.

The DNA for the CDR3 is TGCGCCAGCAGCTGGGGATCAGGGACGATTGGGATTCAAGAGACCCAGTACTTC. Translating gives CASSWGSGTIGIQETQYF. This chain connects TRBV5-1 to TRBJ2-5, with D perhaps being TRBD1 or TRBD2 (5 bases each). Germline-derived CDR1 and CDR2 are SGHRS and YFSETQ. Trimming left V 3 bases short and J 2 bases short, with 23 bases between. There are 18 residues in the CDR3.

This clonotype was seen a few times. The chain couples TRBV4-1 to TRBJ2-3; no firm D call. V was shortened by 4 bases and J by 6 bases, with 11 bases between the two germline ends. The CDR3 extends over 13 amino acids. Germline V gene data show CDR1 as MGHRA and CDR2 as YSYEKL. The CDR3, as DNA: TGCGCCAGCAGCCTCACCGATTTGGATACGCAGTATTTT. Translated, it gives CASSLTDLDTQYF.